The rows below give T cell receptor beta chains drawn from one sample of a study of CD8 T cells in ankylosing spondylitis. MiXCR, applied by TCRdb to the 5' RACE reads, yields one record per CDR3 protein. The sample yields 450,000 to 550,000 distinct CDR3 sequences, about 5% seen once. Sequenced input: blood, either unsorted or a sorted T cell fraction (not recorded which). These receptors came from a male donor with ankylosing spondylitis. The CDR3 runs from the conserved cysteine through the conserved F or W. A D gene is named only where the DNA matches it firmly. Only part of the rows carry a size: once, few, many, or a class if the clone is expanded.

j_call	d_call	clone_size	v_call	cdr3_nt	cdr3_aa
TRBJ1-6	NA	many	TRBV20-1	TGCAGTGCCCCCATTTTAGGTGGTAATTCACCCCTCCACTTT	CSAPILGGNSPLHF
TRBJ2-3	NA	many	TRBV5-1	TGCGCCAGCAGCTTGTTGACCCAGAAAGCAGATACGCAGTATTTT	CASSLLTQKADTQYF
TRBJ2-2	NA	many	TRBV9	TGTGCCGAGCGCCCCCTAGGAAGAACCGGGGAGCTGTTTTTT	CAERPLGRTGELFF
TRBJ2-3	NA	many	TRBV10-1	TGCGCCAGCAGTGAGTCGAATCCGCTAGATACGCAGTATTTT	CASSESNPLDTQYF
TRBJ1-2	TRBD1	NA	TRBV5-1	TGCGCCAGCAGCATACAGGGGAGTGACTATGGCTACACCTTC	CASSIQGSDYGYTF
TRBJ2-2	NA	many	TRBV24-1	TGTGCCACCAGTGGCCGGGGCCGGGAGCTGTTTTTT	CATSGRGRELFF
TRBJ1-4	NA	many	TRBV12-3/TRBV12-4	TGTGCCAGCAGTTTTATGTCAGGGCCTGGGGGAAAACTGTTTTTT	CASSFMSGPGGKLFF
TRBJ1-5	NA	NA	TRBV4-1	TGCGCCAGCAGCCAAGGTAAAGGGTTAAATCAGCCCCAGCATTTT	CASSQGKGLNQPQHF
TRBJ1-1	NA	many	TRBV12-3/TRBV12-4	TGTGCCAGCAGTTGGCCAGCTGGGGGAAACACTGAAGCTTTCTTT	CASSWPAGGNTEAFF
TRBJ2-3	TRBD1	many	TRBV24-1	TGTGCCACCAGTGAAACCGGGACAGGCACAGATACGCAGTATTTT	CATSETGTGTDTQYF
TRBJ2-7	NA	few	TRBV4-1	TGCGCCAGCAGCAAATTGAAGCGGACTGGAACCTACGAGCAGTACTTC	CASSKLKRTGTYEQYF
TRBJ2-7	NA	few	TRBV21-1	TGTGCCAGCAGCACCCAATGTCCCGGGACAGGGGTAGAGTCCTACGAGCAGTACTTC	CASSTQCPGTGVESYEQYF
TRBJ2-3	TRBD2	many	TRBV5-1	TGCGCCAGCAGCCTTGACGGGGGGGACACAGATACGCAGTATTTT	CASSLDGGDTDTQYF
TRBJ2-5	NA	few	TRBV28	TGTGCCACCTCCAGCAGTGGTGCGGGGAAAGAGACCCAGTACTTC	CATSSSGAGKETQYF
TRBJ2-7	NA	many	TRBV12-3/TRBV12-4	TGTGCCAGCAGTTTACATTCTGGGTCCGGGGAGCAGTACTTC	CASSLHSGSGEQYF
TRBJ2-7	TRBD2	many	TRBV28	TGTGCCAGCAGTTCCCTTAAAGATGTGAGCGGGGCACCCTACGAGCAGTACTTC	CASSSLKDVSGAPYEQYF
TRBJ2-5	TRBD1	few	TRBV29-1	TGCAGCGTTGAATTTGTGGACAGGGGGGAGGAGACCCAGTACTTC	CSVEFVDRGEETQYF
TRBJ1-3	NA	many	TRBV7-8	TGTGCCAGCAGCCCCCGGGGAGGTTCCTACTCTGGAAACACCATATATTTT	CASSPRGGSYSGNTIYF